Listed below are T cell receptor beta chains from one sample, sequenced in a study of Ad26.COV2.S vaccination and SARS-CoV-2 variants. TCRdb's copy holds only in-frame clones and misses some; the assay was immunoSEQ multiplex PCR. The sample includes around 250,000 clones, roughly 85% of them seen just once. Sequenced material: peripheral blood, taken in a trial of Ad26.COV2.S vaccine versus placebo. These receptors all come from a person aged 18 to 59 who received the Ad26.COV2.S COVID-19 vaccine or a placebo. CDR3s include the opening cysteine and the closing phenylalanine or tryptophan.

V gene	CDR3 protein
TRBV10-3	CAISESRGDYGYTF
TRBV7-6	CASSPRGGARSGNTIYF
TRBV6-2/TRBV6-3	CASSGYDEQYF
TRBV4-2	CASSQPSGGAGTQYF
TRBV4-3	CASSPVGRKYYGYTF
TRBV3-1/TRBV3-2	CASSRRTDTQYF
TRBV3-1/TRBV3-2	CASRRPSQETQYF
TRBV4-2	CASSPKSGGALSYNEQFF
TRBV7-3	CASSLSWTANTGELFF
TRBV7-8	CASSLRLGETQYF
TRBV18	CASSPLGTGSNQPQHF
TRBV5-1	CASSSGTVTEKLFF
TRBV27	CASSSLPGHRGYTF
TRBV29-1	CSAGGGEWRYEQYF
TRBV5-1	CASSLEQGASSYTF
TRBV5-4	CASSPSRTHLSTGELFF
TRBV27	CASRPGDRNYNEQFF
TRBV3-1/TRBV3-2	CASSQVSTGDYGYTF
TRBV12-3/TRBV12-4	CASSLLLNTEAFF
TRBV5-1	CASSSTGPMDNEQFF
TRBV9	CASSVEPAATEAFF
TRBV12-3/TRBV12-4	CASSPGGREQYF
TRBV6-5	CASTSSDYNSPLHF
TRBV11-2	CASSTGTGMTDTQYF
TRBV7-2	CASSLFIGRNTEAFF
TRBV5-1	CASSRTGDGNTIYF
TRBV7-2	CASSLKWTSGGAYNEQFF
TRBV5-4	CASSSPGRVVDEQYF